Presented here are 25 T cell receptor beta chains from one specimen sequenced in a study of blood T cell repertoires in COVID-19. Method: immunoSEQ multiplex PCR; TCRdb's copy keeps in-frame clones and lacks some. The data contain about 220,000 clones, 82% of them singletons. Source material: peripheral blood. Source of these receptors: a woman older than 75 with acute or convalescent COVID-19.

The chain couples TRBV6-5 to TRBJ1-2; TRBD1 might be the D (6 bases). CDR1 and CDR2 (germline): MNHEY, SVGAGI. This CDR3 has 14 residues. V was pared by 10 bases and J by 5 bases, with 20 bases between. The CDR3 sequence is CATHGAGELYGYTF. The CDR3 region has the DNA TGTGCCACTCACGGTGCAGGGGAATTATATGGCTACACCTTC.

In nucleotides, the CDR3 is TGTGCCAGTAGTATAGCCCCGGGGGTGCGGGAGACCCAGTACTTC. Its protein is CASSIAPGVRETQYF. The chain has TRBV19 and TRBJ2-5, with D maybe TRBD2 (6 bases). V lost 1 base and J lost 5, with 14 bases in between. The length of the CDR3 is 15 residues. CDR1 and CDR2 (germline): LNHDA, SQIVND (reference sequence).

V and J are TRBV2 and TRBJ1-1; no clear D. Germline CDR1 and CDR2: SNHLY and FYNNEI. The CDR3 length is 14 residues. V was pared by 4 bases and J by 0 bases, with 9 bases between. CDR3 nucleotide sequence: TGTGCCAGCAGTGGAGCGGAGATGAACACTGAAGCTTTCTTT. Translating gives CASSGAEMNTEAFF.

This clone was seen a handful of times. The chain combines TRBV9 with TRBJ2-5, with 7 bases identical to TRBD2. Trimming removed 4 bases from V and 4 bases from J; junction bases left unmatched: 7. CDR3 length: 14 residues. The germline gives CDR1 SGDLS, CDR2 YYNGEE. CDR3 sequence: CASSLGRGGETQYF. DNA of the CDR3: TGTGCCAGCAGCCTAGGGAGGGGCGGAGAGACCCAGTACTTC.

With regard to this clone: Other nucleotide sequences in the sample specify the same CDR3. V usage is TRBV7-2 and J usage is TRBJ2-2; no clear D. With 1 base removed from V and 4 bases from J, the gap between germline ends came to 10 bases. The germline V gene has CDR1 SGHTA and CDR2 FQGNSA. The CDR3 sequence is 15 residues long. The CDR3 spells CASSLGRGGTGELFF. The CDR3 DNA sequence: TGTGCCAGCAGCTTAGGACGAGGTGGCACCGGGGAGCTGTTTTTT.

V usage is TRBV5-5 and J usage is TRBJ2-5; D gene uncertain. Looked up from germline, CDR1 is SGHKS and CDR2 is YYEKEE (reference sequence). This CDR3 is 14 amino acids long. Trimming pared 2 bases from V and 0 bases from J, leaving 8 bases between. CDR3 nucleotide sequence: TGTGCCAGCAGCTTTTCAGATTACCAAGAGACCCAGTACTTC. Its translation is CASSFSDYQETQYF.

The chain combines TRBV28 with TRBJ1-1; D may be TRBD1 (5 bases). Germline CDR1 and CDR2: MDHEN and SYDVKM. The CDR3 extends over 13 amino acids. V gave up 10 bases and J gave up 4 bases, with 16 bases separating them. The CDR3 region has the DNA TGTGCCATCTATAGGGGAGGCGGCACTGAAGCTTTCTTT. Protein sequence: CAIYRGGGTEAFF. Looking up the rest from reference TRBV28 and TRBJ1-1 gives the full variable domain: DVKVTQSSRYLVKRTGEKVFLECVQDMDHENMFWYRQDPGLGLRLIYFSYDVKMKEKGDIPEGYSVSREKKERFSLILESASTNQTSMYLCAIYRGGGTEAFFGQGTRLTVV.

The V call is TRBV7-2, the J call TRBJ1-5, with 8 nucleotides matching TRBD1. The CDR3 totals 15 residues. From germline, CDR1 is SGHTA and CDR2 FQGNSA. V dropped 5 bases and J dropped 3; count of bases not matched to a gene: 6. The DNA for the CDR3 is TGTGCCAGCAGCGGACAGGGTGGGGACAATCAGCCCCAGCATTTT. Translating gives CASSGQGGDNQPQHF.

CDR3 in amino acids: CASEDRAAYGYTF. CDR3 coding DNA: TGTGCCAGCGAGGACAGGGCTGCCTATGGCTACACCTTC. This chain joins TRBV19 and TRBJ1-2, with 8 bases fitting TRBD1. Trimming removed 9 bases from V and 4 bases from J; junction bases left unmatched: 7. CDR1 is LNHDA, CDR2 SQIVND, per germline (reference sequence). CDR3 length: 13 residues.

This clone has only a few counts. The chain is built from TRBV9 and TRBJ2-3; 12 nucleotides match TRBD2. This CDR3 spans 17 amino acids. The J segment lost 5 bases and the V segment lost 0 bases, leaving 7 bases of the junction unmatched. In germline, CDR1 is SGDLS, CDR2 YYNGEE. For the CDR3, the DNA is TGTGCCAGCAGCGTAGCTAGCGGGGGGGCCGGAGGAGATACGCAGTATTTT. Its protein is CASSVASGGAGGDTQYF.

The rearrangement joins TRBV5-1 to TRBJ1-4, with 7 positions matching TRBD1. The CDR3 is 13 residues long. Germline CDR1 reads SGHRS; CDR2 reads YFSETQ. V lost 1 base to trimming and J lost 10 bases; unmatched junction nucleotides: 4. In nucleotides, the CDR3 is TGCGCCAGCAGCTTGACAGGGGAAGCAAAACTGTTTTTT. It is translated as CASSLTGEAKLFF.

This chain joins TRBV19 and TRBJ2-3, with 8 nucleotides matching TRBD1. Per germline, CDR1 LNHDA and CDR2 SQIVND (reference sequence). The CDR3 length is 18 residues. The V segment lost 4 bases and the J segment 0 bases; nucleotides outside the gene matches: 12. The CDR3 DNA reads as TGTGCCAGTAGTACCTTAACAGGGGGATCTTATAGCACAGATACGCAGTATTTT. The encoded protein is CASSTLTGGSYSTDTQYF. The full variable domain, rest sourced from reference TRBV19 and TRBJ2-3, is DGGITQSPKYLFRKEGQNVTLSCEQNLNHDAMYWYRQDPGQGLRLIYYSQIVNDFQKGDIAEGYSVSREKKESFPLTVTSAQKNPTAFYLCASSTLTGGSYSTDTQYFGPGTRLTVL.

This chain joins TRBV12-3 or TRBV12-4 and TRBJ2-1, with 14 bases lining up with TRBD2. The CDR3 has 13 residues. The J segment lost 10 bases and the V segment lost 7 bases, leaving 3 bases of the junction unmatched. CDR3 nucleotide sequence: TGTGCCAGCACCAGGACTAGCGGGGGGGAGCAGTTCTTC. Its translation is CASTRTSGGEQFF.

The chain uses TRBV5-1 and TRBJ1-2, with 11 bases aligning to TRBD1. After removal of 2 bases from V and 0 bases from J, the junction contained 9 bases not matched to a gene. The CDR3 is 18 amino acids. Germline V gives CDR1 SGHRS, CDR2 YFSETQ. The CDR3 protein is CASSLRPGQGVTNYGYTF. In DNA form, the CDR3 reads TGCGCCAGCAGCTTAAGACCGGGACAGGGGGTGACTAACTATGGCTACACCTTC.

In this sample, this clone turned up many times. The chain has TRBV30 and TRBJ2-2, with 7 bases aligning to TRBD1. CDR1 is GTSNPN, CDR2 SVGIG, per germline (reference sequence). The trim removed 3 bases at V and 4 bases at J, leaving 2 bases unmatched. This CDR3 has 13 residues. This chain's CDR3 is CAWRNRGTGELFF. CDR3 bases: TGTGCCTGGAGGAACAGGGGCACCGGGGAGCTGTTTTTT.

The genes are TRBV29-1 and TRBJ1-1; TRBD1 matches 9 bases. The CDR3 loop spans 13 amino acids. V was pared by 7 bases and J by 3 bases, with 6 bases of the junction left unmatched. Germline V gives CDR1 SQVTM, CDR2 ANQGSEA. The CDR3 DNA sequence: TGCAGCGCTGGGACAGGGACGGACACTGAAGCTTTCTTT. Translating it yields CSAGTGTDTEAFF.

The J gene is TRBJ2-1, the V gene TRBV7-9; TRBD2 might be the D (6 bases). Trimming pared 5 bases from V and 8 bases from J, leaving 19 bases between. Germline assignment: CDR1 SEHNR and CDR2 FQNEAQ (reference sequence). This CDR3 contains 15 residues. CDR3 in amino acids: CASSPREPRAYEQFF. The CDR3 DNA reads TGTGCCAGCAGCCCACGGGAGCCTCGGGCCTATGAGCAGTTCTTC.

This clone has only a few counts. The chain couples TRBV4-3 to TRBJ1-1, with D unclear. CDR3 size: 13 residues. V was shortened by 3 bases and J by 4 bases, with 9 bases between the two germline ends. The germline gives CDR1 LGHNA, CDR2 YSLEER. This CDR3 is CASSHRSGTEAFF. Written as DNA, the CDR3 is TGCGCCAGCAGCCACCGTTCGGGCACTGAAGCTTTCTTT.

The chain carries TRBV27 and TRBJ1-4, with TRBD1 identical over 8 bases. V lost 6 bases and J lost 7; bases outside the gene matches: 7. The germline gives CDR1 MNHEY, CDR2 SMNVEV (reference sequence). This CDR3 comprises 14 residues. CDR3 in DNA: TGTGCCAGCAGGCTACAGGGGGTTGGTGAAAAACTGTTTTTT. Its protein product is CASRLQGVGEKLFF. The whole variable domain, filled in from reference TRBV27 and TRBJ1-4, reads EAQVTQNPRYLITVTGKKLTVTCSQNMNHEYMSWYRQDPGLGLRQIYYSMNVEVTDKGDVPEGYKVSRKEKRNFPLILESPSPNQTSLYFCASRLQGVGEKLFFGSGTQLSVL.

This clone was picked up one time. In nucleotides, the CDR3 is TGTGCCAGCAGCCCGCCGGGACAGCCATCCACCGGGGAGCTGTTTTTT. The encoded protein is CASSPPGQPSTGELFF. The rearrangement uses TRBV7-7 and TRBJ2-2; 7 bases are a match to TRBD1. The CDR3 has 16 residues. Germline V CDR1 and CDR2: SSHAT, FNYEAQ (reference sequence). V trimming: 5 bases; J trimming: 4 bases; junction bases outside the gene matches: 10.

The chain joins TRBV15 to TRBJ1-1, with 11 nucleotides matching TRBD1. The CDR3 loop spans 14 amino acids. CDR1 and CDR2 from the germline V gene are LNHNV and YYDKDF (reference sequence). V lost 4 bases to trimming and J lost 6 bases; unmatched junction nucleotides: 4. The chain's CDR3 is CATSKGQGASEAFF. CDR3 bases: TGTGCCACCAGCAAAGGACAGGGGGCGTCTGAAGCTTTCTTT.

Turning to this clone: The germline gene is not matched at one end of the junction; a read error may be the cause. The rearrangement links TRBV10-3 to TRBJ1-2; D is perhaps TRBD1 (6 bases). Germline V gene data show CDR1 as ENHRY and CDR2 as SYGVKD. The CDR3 contains 13 residues. The CDR3 region has the DNA TGTGCGATCAGAATCGCAGGGGACTATGGCTACACCTTC. Its translation is CAIRIAGDYGYTF.

Comments on this clone: Distinct nucleotide sequences in the sample also encode this CDR3. The chain links TRBV5-4 to TRBJ1-5, with D possibly being TRBD1 (6 bases). Trimming took 2 bases from V and 0 from J, leaving 9 bases between them. CDR3 size: 15 residues. From germline, CDR1 is SGHNT and CDR2 YYREEE (reference sequence). This chain's CDR3 is CASSLGGNSNQPQHF. CDR3 sequence (DNA): TGTGCCAGCAGCTTAGGGGGAAATAGCAATCAGCCCCAGCATTTT.

V is TRBV5-5 and J is TRBJ1-1, with unresolved D. The CDR3 is 14 residues long. Trimming cost V 5 bases and J 2 bases, with 13 bases left between them. The germline gives CDR1 SGHKS, CDR2 YYEKEE (reference sequence). CDR3 nucleotide sequence: TGTGCCAGCAGTTGGACCGCGGGAAACACTGAAGCTTTCTTT. As protein: CASSWTAGNTEAFF.

V usage is TRBV2 and J usage is TRBJ1-1; perhaps TRBD1 as D (5 bases). CDR1 and CDR2 from the germline V gene are SNHLY and FYNNEI. Between the trimmed V and J ends, which lost 8 bases and 8 bases, there was a span of 24 bases. CDR3 length: 15 amino acids. The CDR3 sequence: CASDRDFFPNKEAFF. CDR3 bases: TGTGCCAGCGACAGAGATTTTTTCCCGAACAAGGAAGCTTTCTTT.